These 25 T cell receptor beta chains share one sample of origin, sequenced in a study of tumor-infiltrating lymphocytes in primary liver carcinoma. Bulk tissue was left unsorted, and RNA and DNA were co-extracted from 20-30 mg of it. cDNA specific to TCR beta was made from around 450 ng of total RNA, with a constant-region primer employed for priming. Three nested multiplex PCR rounds of slightly modified ARM-PCR generated TCR beta libraries. The first two PCR rounds, around 11 cycles each, used TRBV1-TRBV30 forward primers and a C-beta reverse primer. TCRdb itself ran the multiplex PCR reads through MiXCR, one entry per CDR3 protein. The sample records about 75,000 distinct CDR3 sequences, 65% to 75% being singletons. Input material: tumor-adjacent normal liver tissue. The receptors here all came from a man aged 35 to 55 with primary liver carcinoma and hepatitis B virus infection.

This sequence joins TRBV19 and TRBJ2-1; a weak D match, TRBD2 (6 bases). Germline loops: CDR1 LNHDA, CDR2 SQIVND (reference sequence). This CDR3 is built from 15 residues. Trimming stripped 10 bases from V and 3 bases from J, with 19 bases between. CDR3 loop: CANCPGDPLYNEQFF. The DNA for the CDR3 is TGTGCCAATTGTCCGGGAGATCCACTCTACAATGAGCAGTTCTTC. Based on the CDR3 plus reference TRBV19 and TRBJ2-1, the full variable domain is DGGITQSPKYLFRKEGQNVTLSCEQNLNHDAMYWYRQDPGQGLRLIYYSQIVNDFQKGDIAEGYSVSREKKESFPLTVTSAQKNPTAFYLCANCPGDPLYNEQFFGPGTRLTVL.

J is TRBJ2-7 and V is TRBV4-1; maybe TRBD2 (5 bases). Deletions cut 6 bases from V and 2 bases from J, with 14 bases between. This CDR3 is 14 amino acids long. In germline, CDR1 is MGHRA, CDR2 YSYEKL. The CDR3 DNA is TGCGCCAGCAGTCGAGGGTTAGAGGCCTACGAGCAGTACTTC. Protein: CASSRGLEAYEQYF.

This clonotype was observed a single time. One end of the junction does not line up with germline, which may come from a read error. CDR3 sequence (DNA): TGTGCCAGCAATGACCTGGAACCGAACAATGAGCTGTTCTTC. It yields the protein CASNDLEPNNELFF. The chain employs TRBV12-3 or TRBV12-4 and TRBJ2-1; D is uncertain. The CDR3 sequence is 14 residues long.

Remarks on this clonotype: This may come from a read error, since a much larger clone is one base off. The chain links TRBV6-1 to TRBJ1-5, with D hard to call. Trimming took 3 bases from V and 11 from J, leaving 17 bases between them. The CDR3 has 14 residues. Germline assignment: CDR1 MNHNS and CDR2 SASEGT. The CDR3 region is CASSEAREKASQHF. CDR3 in DNA: TGTGCCAGCAGTGAGGCGAGGGAAAAGGCGTCCCAGCATTTT.

In regard to this clonotype: One end of the junction does not line up with germline, which may come from a read error. The chain uses TRBV13 and TRBJ1-6; TRBD1 agrees at 7 bases. The germline CDR1 and CDR2 sequences are PRHDT and FYEKMQ (reference sequence). The CDR3 spans 15 residues. The CDR3 coding sequence is TGTGCCAGCTGCTTAGGGCGGGACAGCTATTCACCCCACCACTTT. Translating gives CASCLGRDSYSPHHF.

In this sample, this clonotype turned up a few times. This chain joins TRBV11-1 and TRBJ1-1, with D perhaps matching TRBD1 (5 bases). From germline, CDR1 is SGHAT and CDR2 FQDESV (reference sequence). The length of the CDR3 is 15 residues. V lost 0 bases to trimming and J lost 1 base, with 9 bases between them. As DNA, the CDR3 is TGTGCCAGCAGCTTAGCAGGGGTTAGGAACACTGAAGCTTTCTTT. Amino acids: CASSLAGVRNTEAFF.

Comments on this clonotype: The germline gene is not matched at one end of the junction; a read error may be the cause. In nucleotides, the CDR3 is TGCACCAGCAACCCGGGACTAGCGGGAGTAGGCGGGGAGCTGTTTTTT. Its protein product is CTSNPGLAGVGGELFF. J is TRBJ2-2 and V is TRBV5-1; 14 bases are a match to TRBD2. The CDR3 sequence is 16 residues long. CDR1 and CDR2 (germline): SGHRS, YFSETQ.

The chain combines TRBV11-2 with TRBJ2-1; 8 bases map to TRBD2. The V segment lost 5 bases and the J segment 8 bases; nucleotides outside the gene matches: 5. The CDR3 loop spans 13 amino acids. Germline V gives CDR1 SGHAT, CDR2 FQNNGV. The CDR3 sequence is CASSPDGGDEQFF. The CDR3 nucleotides are TGTGCCAGCAGCCCCGACGGGGGGGATGAGCAGTTCTTC.

This clonotype was seen once. Given a much more abundant clone one base away, this may be a read error. The chain carries TRBV19 and TRBJ1-2; D remains unclear. Germline V gives CDR1 LNHDA, CDR2 SQIVND (reference sequence). The CDR3 runs 13 residues. The V gene lost 8 bases and the J gene lost 4 bases, with 14 bases spanning the gap. The chain's CDR3 is CASGRIPVYGYTF. DNA of the CDR3: TGTGCCAGTGGGAGGATACCAGTCTATGGCTACACCTTC.

This clonotype was seen just once. The CDR3 carries no conserved terminal phenylalanine or tryptophan, so it likely arises from a read error. The CDR3 nucleotides read TGTGCCAGCAGCCAAGGGAACAGCCAAGAGATCCAGTACCTC. Translation: CASSQGNSQEIQYL. V usage is TRBV4-2 and J usage is TRBJ2-5; D remains unclear. The CDR3 spans 14 residues. CDR1 is LGHNA and CDR2 is YNFKEQ in the germline V gene.

For this clonotype: Since the CDR3 does not end with the conserved phenylalanine or tryptophan, this likely comes from a read error. The chain uses TRBV10-2 and TRBJ2-7; 7 nucleotides align to TRBD1. Germline assignment: CDR1 WSHSY and CDR2 SAAADI. The CDR3 sequence is 11 residues long. The CDR3 region is CVTGQVDEQYI. In nucleotides, the CDR3 is TGCGTCACCGGACAGGTCGACGAGCAGTACATC.

This clonotype was detected only a few times. The chain carries TRBV12-3 or TRBV12-4 and TRBJ1-5; D not resolved. V lost 7 bases, J lost 4 bases, and 14 bases lay in between. The CDR3 has 14 residues. Written as DNA, the CDR3 is TGTGCCAGCAACCGGTTTGGAGGAAATCAGCCCCAGCATTTT. Encoded protein: CASNRFGGNQPQHF.

In this sample, this clonotype turned up many times. The chain carries TRBV12-3 or TRBV12-4 and TRBJ2-2; 13 bases agree with TRBD2. The length of the CDR3 is 18 residues. J lost 0 bases, V lost 10 bases, and 11 bases had no gene match. The CDR3 here is CATRPGLAGLTNTGELFF. The DNA for the CDR3 is TGTGCCACCCGTCCGGGACTAGCGGGATTGACGAACACCGGGGAGCTGTTTTTT.

As regards this clonotype: Since the CDR3 does not end with the conserved phenylalanine or tryptophan, this likely comes from a read error. The J gene is TRBJ2-1, the V gene TRBV29-1; D may be TRBD2 (6 bases). This CDR3 has 15 amino acids. V was pared by 1 base and J by 3 bases, with 13 bases between. Germline lookup yields CDR1 SQVTM and CDR2 ANQGSEA. The CDR3, as DNA: TGCAGCGTTGAAGGGGGGACTGGGGACTACAATGAGCAGTTCTCC. Encoded protein: CSVEGGTGDYNEQFS.

Comment on this clonotype: A much bigger clone sits one base away, suggesting this may be a read error. Since the CDR3 does not end with the conserved phenylalanine or tryptophan, this likely comes from a read error. This rearrangement joins TRBV28 to TRBJ2-7; maybe TRBD2 (5 bases). This CDR3 spans 14 amino acids. The germline CDR1 and CDR2 sequences are MDHEN and SYDVKM. V lost 6 bases and J lost 7, with 19 bases in between. CDR3: CASRRGSRTGEQYS. The DNA for the CDR3 is TGTGCCAGCAGACGAGGATCAAGGACGGGGGAGCAGTACTCC.

The V gene is TRBV11-2, the J gene TRBJ2-1; maybe TRBD2 (5 bases). V was shortened by 3 bases and J by 7 bases, with 19 bases between the two germline ends. Germline-derived CDR1 and CDR2 are SGHAT and FQNNGV. This CDR3 contains 16 residues. The CDR3 nucleotides read TGTGCCAGCAGCTTGGAGTTCCCAGCGGCAATGAATGAGCAGTTCTTC. It yields the protein CASSLEFPAAMNEQFF.

The gene calls are TRBV6-1 and TRBJ2-7; no clear D gene. The germline V and J ends were trimmed by 10 bases and 3 bases, with 13 bases remaining between them. The germline V gene has CDR1 MNHNS and CDR2 SASEGT. The CDR3 covers 12 residues. For the CDR3, the DNA is TGTGCCAACAGATTACAGATCTACGAGCAGTACTTC. As protein: CANRLQIYEQYF.

This clonotype was seen only once. The CDR3 does not end in the conserved phenylalanine or tryptophan, so this is likely a read error. Because the CDR3's place on the DNA is in doubt, the DNA is left out and the CDR3 is given as listed by TCRdb. V gene TRBV12-3 or TRBV12-4 combines with J gene TRBJ2-1; the table names TRBD2, a call not compared with the DNA. The CDR3 spans 16 residues, counting both ends. The CDR3 is CASNQGLAGPDNEQFL.

This clonotype was seen at least ten times. The chain combines TRBV4-2 with TRBJ2-1, with a weak D call TRBD2 (6 bases). This CDR3 spans 15 amino acids. Between the trimmed V and J ends, which lost 0 bases and 9 bases, there was a span of 15 bases. Germline V gene lookup returns CDR1 LGHNA and CDR2 YNFKEQ. Here the CDR3 DNA reads TGTGCCAGCAGCCAAGATTGGACTACCGGCGGTGAGCAGTTCTTC. This gives the protein CASSQDWTTGGEQFF.

This chain links TRBV24-1 with TRBJ2-1; D unresolved. Per the germline V gene, CDR1 is KGHDR and CDR2 is SFDVKD. The V end lost 4 bases, the J end lost 10 bases, and 10 bases lay between the germline ends. The CDR3 spans 12 residues. CDR3 sequence: CATSELQGEQFF. The CDR3 nucleotides read TGTGCCACCAGTGAACTTCAAGGCGAGCAGTTCTTC.

Of note for this clonotype: The junction departs from the called germline gene at one end, perhaps through a read error. The chain combines TRBV6-1 with TRBJ1-3; no clear D gene. The germline gives CDR1 MNHNS, CDR2 SASEGT. The CDR3 is 16 residues long. CDR3 in amino acids: CASSVPGILPGNTICF. CDR3 sequence (DNA): TGTGCCAGCAGTGTTCCCGGGATCCTCCCTGGAAACACCATATGTTTT.

A note on this clonotype: Mismatch with germline at one junction end may stem from a read error. This chain links TRBV12-3 or TRBV12-4 with TRBJ1-4; D is unclear. This CDR3 region has 12 residues. The CDR3 coding sequence is TGTGCCAGCACTTATAGAAACGAAAAAGTGTTTTTT. It is translated as CASTYRNEKVFF.

The rearrangement joins TRBV11-2 to TRBJ2-1, with D maybe TRBD2 (5 bases). V was shortened by 3 bases and J by 9 bases, with 21 bases between the two germline ends. Per germline, CDR1 SGHAT and CDR2 FQNNGV. This CDR3 has 16 amino acids. Here the CDR3 reads CASSLDIRLSMGEQFF. The CDR3 nucleotides are TGTGCCAGCAGCTTGGATATCAGACTATCCATGGGTGAGCAGTTCTTC.

This clonotype was counted many times. The chain couples TRBV11-1 to TRBJ1-1, with a weak D call TRBD1 (5 bases). Trimming took off 0 bases at V and 1 base at J, with 9 bases between the two ends. CDR3 length equals 15 residues. Looked up from germline, CDR1 is SGHAT and CDR2 is FQDESV (reference sequence). CDR3 nucleotide sequence: TGTGCCAGCAGCTTAGCAGGGGCTGGGAACACTGAAGCTTTCTTT. Protein product: CASSLAGAGNTEAFF.

This clonotype was found many times. This chain uses TRBV10-3 with TRBJ2-1; 10 positions agree with TRBD2. V shed 4 bases, J shed 6 bases, and the junction held 9 bases outside the gene matches. This CDR3 has 16 amino acids. CDR1 and CDR2 (germline): ENHRY, SYGVKD. The chain's CDR3 is CAISGYSGRGFNEQFF. CDR3 in DNA: TGTGCCATCAGTGGCTACAGCGGGAGGGGTTTCAATGAGCAGTTCTTC.